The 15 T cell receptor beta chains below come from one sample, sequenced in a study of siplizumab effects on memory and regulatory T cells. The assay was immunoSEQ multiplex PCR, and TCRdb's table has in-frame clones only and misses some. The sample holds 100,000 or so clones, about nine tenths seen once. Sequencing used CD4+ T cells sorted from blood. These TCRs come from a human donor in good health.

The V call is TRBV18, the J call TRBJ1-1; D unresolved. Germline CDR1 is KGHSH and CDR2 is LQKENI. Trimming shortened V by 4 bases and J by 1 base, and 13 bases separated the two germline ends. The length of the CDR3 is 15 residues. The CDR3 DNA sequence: TGTGCCAGCTCACGAGGAGGGAGGGAGAACACTGAAGCTTTCTTT. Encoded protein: CASSRGGRENTEAFF.

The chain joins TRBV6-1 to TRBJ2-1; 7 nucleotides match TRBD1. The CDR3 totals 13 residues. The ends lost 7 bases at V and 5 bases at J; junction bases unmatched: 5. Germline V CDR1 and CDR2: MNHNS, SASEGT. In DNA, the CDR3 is TGTGCCAGCACCCGACAGGGAAACAATGAGCAGTTCTTC. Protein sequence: CASTRQGNNEQFF.

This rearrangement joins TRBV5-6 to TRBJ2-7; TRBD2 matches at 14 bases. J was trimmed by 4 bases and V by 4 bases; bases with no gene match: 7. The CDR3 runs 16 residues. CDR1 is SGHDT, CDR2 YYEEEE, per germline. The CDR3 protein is CASSPTSGGARYEQYF. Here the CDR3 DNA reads TGTGCCAGCAGCCCGACTAGCGGGGGGGCCCGGTACGAGCAGTACTTC.

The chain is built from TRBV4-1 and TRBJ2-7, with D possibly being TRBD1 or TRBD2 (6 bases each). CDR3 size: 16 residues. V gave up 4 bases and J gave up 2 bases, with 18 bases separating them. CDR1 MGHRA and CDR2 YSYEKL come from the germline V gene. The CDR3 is CASSPHRWGATYEQYF. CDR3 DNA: TGCGCCAGCAGCCCGCACCGTTGGGGGGCGACCTACGAGCAGTACTTC.

CDR3 residues: CASSQEDRVYGYTF. Here the CDR3 DNA reads TGTGCCAGCAGCCAAGAGGACAGGGTTTATGGCTACACCTTC. The J gene is TRBJ1-2, the V gene TRBV5-4; 8 nucleotides match TRBD1. The CDR3 has 14 amino acids. V lost 4 bases to trimming and J lost 5 bases; unmatched junction nucleotides: 7. Germline CDR1 SGHNT, CDR2 YYREEE (reference sequence).

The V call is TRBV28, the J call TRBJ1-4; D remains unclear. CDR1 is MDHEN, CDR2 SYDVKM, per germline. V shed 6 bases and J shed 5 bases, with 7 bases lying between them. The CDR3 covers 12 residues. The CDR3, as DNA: TGTGCCAGCAGAACGCTGAATGAAAAACTGTTTTTT. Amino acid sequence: CASRTLNEKLFF. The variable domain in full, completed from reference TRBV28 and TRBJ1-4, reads DVKVTQSSRYLVKRTGEKVFLECVQDMDHENMFWYRQDPGLGLRLIYFSYDVKMKEKGDIPEGYSVSREKKERFSLILESASTNQTSMYLCASRTLNEKLFFGSGTQLSVL.

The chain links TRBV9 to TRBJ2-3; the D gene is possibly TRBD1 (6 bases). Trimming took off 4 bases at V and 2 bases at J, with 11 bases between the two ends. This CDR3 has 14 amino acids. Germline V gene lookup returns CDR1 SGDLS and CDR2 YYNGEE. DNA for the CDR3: TGTGCCAGCAGCTCCAGGGGTAACACAGATACGCAGTATTTT. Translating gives CASSSRGNTDTQYF.

CDR3 residues: CASSRQGHSYNEQFF. The CDR3 coding sequence is TGCGCCAGCAGCAGACAGGGGCACTCCTACAATGAGCAGTTCTTC. This chain uses TRBV5-1 with TRBJ2-1; 8 positions agree with TRBD1. This CDR3 has 15 residues. Germline V CDR1 and CDR2: SGHRS, YFSETQ. J gave up 0 bases and V 4 bases, and 3 bases lay outside the gene matches.

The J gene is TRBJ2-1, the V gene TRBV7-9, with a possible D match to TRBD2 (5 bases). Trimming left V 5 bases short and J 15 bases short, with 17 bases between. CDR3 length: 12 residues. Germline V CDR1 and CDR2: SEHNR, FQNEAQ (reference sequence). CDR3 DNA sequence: TGTGCCAGCAGCGTACTAGAGGTATATGTGTTCTTC. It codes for CASSVLEVYVFF.

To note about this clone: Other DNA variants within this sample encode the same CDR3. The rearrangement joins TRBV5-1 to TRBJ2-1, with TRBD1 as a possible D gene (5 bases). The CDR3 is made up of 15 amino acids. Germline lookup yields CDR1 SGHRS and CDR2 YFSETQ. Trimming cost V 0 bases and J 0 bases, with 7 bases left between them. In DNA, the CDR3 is TGCGCCAGCAGCTTGGAGGGGTCCTCCTACAATGAGCAGTTCTTC. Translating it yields CASSLEGSSYNEQFF.

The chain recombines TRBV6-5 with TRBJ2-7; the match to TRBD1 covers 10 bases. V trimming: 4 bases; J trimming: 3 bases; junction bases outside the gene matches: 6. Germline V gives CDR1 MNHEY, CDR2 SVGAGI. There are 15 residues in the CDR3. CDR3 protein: CASSSPRTGGYEQYF. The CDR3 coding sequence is TGTGCCAGCAGTTCGCCACGGACAGGGGGCTACGAGCAGTACTTC.

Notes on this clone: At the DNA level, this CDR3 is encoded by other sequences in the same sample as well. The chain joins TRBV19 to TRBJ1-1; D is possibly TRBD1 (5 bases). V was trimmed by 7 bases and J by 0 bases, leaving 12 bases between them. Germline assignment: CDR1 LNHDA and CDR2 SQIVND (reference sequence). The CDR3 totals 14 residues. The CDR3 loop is CASMGGVMNTEAFF. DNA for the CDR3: TGTGCCAGTATGGGAGGGGTGATGAACACTGAAGCTTTCTTT.

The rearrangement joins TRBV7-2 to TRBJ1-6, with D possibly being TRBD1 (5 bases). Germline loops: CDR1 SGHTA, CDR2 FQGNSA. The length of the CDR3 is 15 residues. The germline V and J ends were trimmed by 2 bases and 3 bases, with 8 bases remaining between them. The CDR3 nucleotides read TGTGCCAGCAGCTTACGCGACAGCTATAATTCACCCCTCCACTTT. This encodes CASSLRDSYNSPLHF. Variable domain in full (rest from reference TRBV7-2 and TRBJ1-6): GAGVSQSPSNKVTEKGKDVELRCDPISGHTALYWYRQSLGQGLEFLIYFQGNSAPDKSGLPSDRFSAERTGGSVSTLTIQRTQQEDSAVYLCASSLRDSYNSPLHFGNGTRLTVT.

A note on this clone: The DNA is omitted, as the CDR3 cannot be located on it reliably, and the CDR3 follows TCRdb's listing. CDR3 sequence reads: CASSQGFGPGYGYTF. V gene TRBV4-3 combines with J gene TRBJ1-2. Germline-derived CDR1 and CDR2 are LGHNA and YSLEER. The CDR3 sequence runs 15 residues, both termini included.

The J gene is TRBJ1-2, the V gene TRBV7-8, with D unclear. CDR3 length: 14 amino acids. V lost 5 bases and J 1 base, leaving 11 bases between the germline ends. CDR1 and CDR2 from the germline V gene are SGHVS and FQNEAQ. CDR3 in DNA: TGTGCCAGCAGCCCAGGTCGGGGTAACTATGGCTACACCTTC. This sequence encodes CASSPGRGNYGYTF.